This section outlines one T cell receptor beta chain sequence together with its context. These data belong to a study of blood T cell repertoires in COVID-19. Whole-study context: PBMCs, B-cell-depleted T cells, or T cells provided the cDNA or gDNA that made up the material.

Per the original methods: Estimation of nucleated cell counts relied on the amplification of reference gene primers. Some clones are missing from TCRdb's copy, which holds only in-frame ones; the method was immunoSEQ multiplex PCR. From that table come the V and J calls and clone size; the DNA was used to work out D and trimming. Of some 380,000 clones detected, around 87% appear once; the ten largest clones hold 1% to 1.5%. Donors in Cohort 3 who had recovered were those with two negative PCRs, healthcare professional clearance, or resolution of their symptoms. Sequences were obtained from PBMCs or T cells enriched from blood (not recorded which). This clonotype originated in a man aged 30 to 45 who had recovered from COVID-19.

This CDR3 is CASSGEPGQPYYGYTF. Here the CDR3 DNA reads TGCGCCAGCAGCGGAGAACCGGGACAGCCCTACTATGGCTACACCTTC. The genes are TRBV5-1 and TRBJ1-2; TRBD1 agrees at 7 bases. The V and J ends lost 4 bases and 3 bases, in that order; junction bases with no gene match: 12. Per germline, CDR1 SGHRS and CDR2 YFSETQ. This CDR3 has 16 residues. Complete variable domain (other parts from reference TRBV5-1 and TRBJ1-2): KAGVTQTPRYLIKTRGQQVTLSCSPISGHRSVSWYQQTPGQGLQFLFEYFSETQRNKGNFPGRFSGRQFSNSRSEMNVSTLELGDSALYLCASSGEPGQPYYGYTFGSGTRLTVV.